These 26 T cell receptor beta chains were all obtained from the same sample, sequenced in a study of shared clonotypes between healthy human individuals. Repertoires were generated with immunoSEQ multiplex PCR, while TCRdb's copy carries only in-frame clones and drops some. The table has about 110,000 clones, about 66% seen once. Sequenced material: memory CD8+ T cells sorted from blood. Subset: CD45RO+ cells pooled with CCR7-negative TemRA cells. These receptors were collected from a woman in her thirties in good health.

This clone was seen once. The chain uses TRBV6-5 and TRBJ2-7; the D gene is possibly TRBD2 (5 bases). Germline CDR1 is MNHEY and CDR2 is SVGAGI. The V end lost 5 bases, the J end lost 3 bases, and 11 bases lay between the germline ends. This CDR3 region has 13 residues. For the CDR3, the DNA is TGTGCCAGCAGTCAATACGGGGTCTACGAGCAGTACTTC. Protein sequence: CASSQYGVYEQYF.

The chain couples TRBV11-3 to TRBJ2-6; D not resolved. CDR3 length: 18 residues. Trimming removed 5 bases at V and 0 bases at J, with 17 bases between. Germline CDR1 reads SGHNT; CDR2 reads YENEEA. The chain's CDR3 is CASSQERSGTSGANVLTF. The CDR3 nucleotides are TGTGCCAGCAGCCAAGAGCGATCGGGTACCTCTGGGGCCAACGTCCTGACTTTC.

The chain is built from TRBV6-5 and TRBJ2-2, with D possibly being TRBD1 (6 bases). CDR1 is MNHEY and CDR2 is SVGAGI in the germline V gene. V lost 9 bases, J lost 2 bases, and 10 bases lay in between. CDR3 length: 13 amino acids. CDR3 bases: TGTGCCAGGCGACAGGTTAACACCGGGGAGCTGTTTTTT. It yields the protein CARRQVNTGELFF.

The chain is built from TRBV7-8 and TRBJ1-1; D may be TRBD1 (6 bases). The CDR3 runs to 15 residues. The V end was cut by 0 bases, the J end by 5 bases, with 13 bases between. Germline V gene lookup returns CDR1 SGHVS and CDR2 FQNEAQ. The DNA of the CDR3 is TGTGCCAGCAGCTTAGCCGCAACAGGGCTGACTGAAGCTTTCTTT. It yields the protein CASSLAATGLTEAFF.

This rearrangement joins TRBV6-5 to TRBJ2-1, with D perhaps TRBD1 (6 bases). The CDR3 runs to 13 residues. Deletions cut 6 bases from V and 8 bases from J, with 14 bases between. In germline, CDR1 is MNHEY, CDR2 SVGAGI. In nucleotides, the CDR3 is TGTGCCAGCAGGAGACAGGATGGGGATGAGCAGTTCTTC. Its protein is CASRRQDGDEQFF.

The rearrangement links TRBV29-1 to TRBJ2-7; TRBD1 aligns across 7 bases. The CDR3 length is 18 residues. J lost 2 bases, V lost 0 bases, and 16 bases had no gene match. Germline-derived CDR1 and CDR2 are SQVTM and ANQGSEA. The CDR3: CSVEDPPESGTATYEQYF. The CDR3 DNA reads as TGCAGCGTTGAAGATCCACCAGAGTCCGGGACAGCTACCTACGAGCAGTACTTC.

There are many counts of this clone. The chain uses TRBV19 and TRBJ2-3; possibly TRBD2 for D (5 bases). V lost 1 base to trimming and J lost 6 bases, with 11 bases between them. Germline V gene lookup returns CDR1 LNHDA and CDR2 SQIVND (reference sequence). The CDR3 runs 14 residues. Here the CDR3 reads CASSIAGKYDTQYF. The CDR3 DNA follows: TGTGCCAGTAGTATAGCGGGAAAGTATGATACGCAGTATTTT.

J is TRBJ2-7 and V is TRBV5-6, with D maybe TRBD1 (6 bases). CDR1 and CDR2 from the germline V gene are SGHDT and YYEEEE. The CDR3 sequence is 14 residues long. V gave up 4 bases and J gave up 7 bases, with 18 bases separating them. In nucleotides, the CDR3 is TGTGCCAGCAGCCTCAGGGGTTCGGCGCGGGAGCAGTACTTC. Translated: CASSLRGSAREQYF.

The CDR3 spells CASSLGSNPGYTF. The CDR3 region has the DNA TGTGCCAGCAGCTTAGGTTCGAATCCTGGCTACACCTTC. The chain employs TRBV5-6 and TRBJ1-2; no firm D call. CDR3 length: 13 residues. Germline CDR1 and CDR2: SGHDT and YYEEEE. Trimming stripped 2 bases from V and 7 bases from J, with 12 bases between. The full variable domain, rest sourced from reference TRBV5-6 and TRBJ1-2, is DAGVTQSPTHLIKTRGQQVTLRCSPKSGHDTVSWYQQALGQGPQFIFQYYEEEERQRGNFPDRFSGHQFPNYSSELNVNALLLGDSALYLCASSLGSNPGYTFGSGTRLTVV.

The chain links TRBV28 to TRBJ2-7; 7 bases agree with TRBD1. Germline CDR1 reads MDHEN; CDR2 reads SYDVKM. The length of the CDR3 is 14 residues. J lost 2 bases, V lost 8 bases, and 9 bases had no gene match. The CDR3 DNA sequence: TGTGCCAGCCTCGAACAGGGGAACCCCTACGAGCAGTACTTC. It yields the protein CASLEQGNPYEQYF.

This sequence joins TRBV28 and TRBJ1-3; D gene ambiguous. V lost 5 bases and J lost 0, with 26 bases in between. CDR3 size: 20 residues. CDR1 and CDR2 from the germline V gene are MDHEN and SYDVKM. For the CDR3, the DNA is TGTGCCAGCAGTCCAGGAGGCCTATGGGGAATACAGAGCTCTGGAAACACCATATATTTT. This gives the protein CASSPGGLWGIQSSGNTIYF.

The chain recombines TRBV29-1 with TRBJ2-2; TRBD2 matches 12 bases. Germline V lookup: CDR1 SQVTM, CDR2 ANQGSEA. The CDR3 runs to 14 residues. V trimming: 7 bases; J trimming: 7 bases; junction bases outside the gene matches: 7. The CDR3 here is CSALAGGLVGELFF. In nucleotides, the CDR3 is TGCAGCGCTCTAGCGGGAGGGCTTGTCGGGGAGCTGTTTTTT.

This rearrangement joins TRBV30 to TRBJ1-5; no clear D. CDR3 length equals 13 residues. V was pared by 0 bases and J by 6 bases, with 9 bases between. Germline values: CDR1 GTSNPN, CDR2 SVGIG (reference sequence). CDR3 loop: CAWSVGRSQPQHF. The CDR3, as DNA: TGTGCCTGGAGTGTCGGTAGGAGTCAGCCCCAGCATTTT.

This chain joins TRBV7-6 and TRBJ2-6, with unresolved D. The CDR3 extends over 15 amino acids. CDR1 and CDR2 from the germline V gene are SGHVS and FNYEAQ. Trimming pared 5 bases from V and 0 bases from J, leaving 8 bases between. CDR3 protein: CASSPPDSGANVLTF. The DNA of the CDR3 is TGTGCCAGCAGCCCCCCTGACTCTGGGGCCAACGTCCTGACTTTC.

J is TRBJ2-3 and V is TRBV6-1, with D hard to call. CDR3 length equals 14 residues. CDR1 is MNHNS and CDR2 is SASEGT in the germline V gene. V shed 2 bases and J shed 0 bases, with 6 bases lying between them. CDR3 sequence: CASSEQVSTDTQYF. CDR3 sequence (DNA): TGTGCCAGCAGTGAACAGGTTAGCACAGATACGCAGTATTTT.

CDR3 loop: CASSELAGGLSHEQFF. The CDR3 nucleotides read TGTGCCAGCAGTGAACTAGCGGGAGGACTAAGTCATGAGCAGTTCTTC. The rearrangement joins TRBV28 to TRBJ2-1, with 12 bases fitting TRBD2. The V segment lost 5 bases and the J segment 8 bases; nucleotides outside the gene matches: 10. This CDR3 spans 16 amino acids. Germline CDR1 is MDHEN and CDR2 is SYDVKM. Full variable domain (outside the CDR3, taken from reference TRBV28 and TRBJ2-1): DVKVTQSSRYLVKRTGEKVFLECVQDMDHENMFWYRQDPGLGLRLIYFSYDVKMKEKGDIPEGYSVSREKKERFSLILESASTNQTSMYLCASSELAGGLSHEQFFGPGTRLTVL.

This clone has just a few counts. The chain carries TRBV25-1 and TRBJ2-1, with TRBD1 identical over 7 bases. With V trimmed by 6 bases and J by 3 bases, 8 bases remained unmatched. From germline, CDR1 is MGHDK and CDR2 SYGVNS. There are 15 residues in the CDR3. The CDR3 reads CASSFKGAFYNEQFF. The CDR3 nucleotides read TGTGCCAGCAGCTTTAAGGGGGCTTTCTACAATGAGCAGTTCTTC.

This clone has only a few counts. This same CDR3 is encoded by further DNA sequences in the sample. The rearrangement uses TRBV10-3 and TRBJ1-2, with D uncertain. Deletions cut 2 bases from V and 9 bases from J, with 7 bases between. The CDR3 covers 11 residues. Looked up from germline, CDR1 is ENHRY and CDR2 is SYGVKD. The CDR3 sequence is CAISEGSRYTF. The CDR3 DNA reads TGTGCCATCAGTGAGGGGTCACGCTACACCTTC.

The rearrangement joins TRBV6-1 to TRBJ2-2; D might be TRBD1 (6 bases). From germline, CDR1 is MNHNS and CDR2 SASEGT. The CDR3 has 14 residues. Trimming removed 7 bases from V and 4 bases from J, with 13 bases in between. This CDR3 is CASIRQDITGELFF. The CDR3 coding sequence is TGTGCCAGCATTCGACAGGACATCACCGGGGAGCTGTTTTTT.

V is TRBV5-1 and J is TRBJ2-5; D uncertain. The CDR3 spans 11 residues. The germline gives CDR1 SGHRS, CDR2 YFSETQ. V was shortened by 4 bases and J by 4 bases, with 5 bases between the two germline ends. CDR3 nucleotide sequence: TGCGCCAGCAGCCACGGAGAGACCCAGTACTTC. The encoded protein is CASSHGETQYF.

The chain has TRBV20-1 and TRBJ2-3; D gene unclear. Germline CDR1 is DFQATT and CDR2 is SNEGSKA (reference sequence). The CDR3 extends over 9 amino acids. V dropped 6 bases and J dropped 12 bases, with 10 bases sitting between them. The CDR3 protein is CSARETQYF. The CDR3 DNA is TGCAGTGCCCGAGAGACACAGTATTTT.

V and J are TRBV27 and TRBJ2-4; TRBD2 matches 10 bases. The germline V gene has CDR1 MNHEY and CDR2 SMNVEV (reference sequence). Trimming took 8 bases from V and 10 from J; bases not matched to a gene: 11. The CDR3 is 14 residues long. The CDR3 DNA sequence: TGTGCCAGCTCGACTAGCGGGTTCACCTTAATTCAGTACTTC. It encodes CASSTSGFTLIQYF.

The chain joins TRBV30 to TRBJ1-1, with D perhaps TRBD1 (5 bases). Per germline, CDR1 GTSNPN and CDR2 SVGIG (reference sequence). V lost 3 bases to trimming and J lost 5 bases, with 13 bases between them. CDR3 length: 13 residues. The CDR3 sequence: CAWSLGVGTEAFF. As DNA, the CDR3 is TGTGCCTGGAGCCTGGGGGTGGGAACTGAAGCTTTCTTT.

This chain joins TRBV28 and TRBJ2-2; D may be TRBD2 (6 bases). CDR1 and CDR2 from the germline V gene are MDHEN and SYDVKM. V was pared by 5 bases and J by 0 bases, with 13 bases between. This CDR3 has 16 amino acids. DNA of the CDR3: TGTGCCAGCAGTCCGCTCGGGGGTACGAACACCGGGGAGCTGTTTTTT. This codes for CASSPLGGTNTGELFF. Combining the CDR3 with reference TRBV28 and TRBJ2-2 gives the whole variable domain DVKVTQSSRYLVKRTGEKVFLECVQDMDHENMFWYRQDPGLGLRLIYFSYDVKMKEKGDIPEGYSVSREKKERFSLILESASTNQTSMYLCASSPLGGTNTGELFFGEGSRLTVL.

This clone was seen a few times. The chain couples TRBV27 to TRBJ2-1; 14 nucleotides match TRBD2. The V and J ends lost 4 bases and 6 bases, in that order; junction bases with no gene match: 5. The CDR3 extends over 16 amino acids. Germline V gene data show CDR1 as MNHEY and CDR2 as SMNVEV (reference sequence). CDR3 coding DNA: TGTGCCAGCAGTTACGGGACTAGCGGGAGAGGCAATGAGCAGTTCTTC. The encoded protein is CASSYGTSGRGNEQFF.

This clone was seen a handful of times. The genes are TRBV6-5 and TRBJ2-7; D gene ambiguous. The CDR3 extends over 13 amino acids. Germline CDR1 is MNHEY and CDR2 is SVGAGI. Trimming removed 5 bases at V and 2 bases at J, with 10 bases between. CDR3 sequence: CASSKDATYEQYF. The CDR3 DNA is TGTGCCAGCAGTAAGGACGCGACCTACGAGCAGTACTTC.